The 11 T cell receptor beta chains reported below all come from one sample, sequenced in a study of OX40 agonist ivuxolimab in advanced cancers. The repertoire was sequenced with immunoSEQ multiplex PCR; TCRdb's copy has only in-frame clones and lacks some. The data hold roughly 90,000 clones, with approximately 85% observed a single time. The source material was CD4+ or CD8+ T cells sorted from blood, sampled in a trial of the OX40 agonist ivuxolimab. Receptors were obtained from an adult with an advanced solid tumor such as melanoma, head and neck, liver or kidney cancer.

This clone was seen a single time. The genes are TRBV6-5 and TRBJ2-1; TRBD2 matches at 8 bases. Germline trimming cut 2 bases from V and 5 bases from J; bases unmatched to any gene: 8. Germline CDR1 reads MNHEY; CDR2 reads SVGAGI. The CDR3 length is 16 residues. The CDR3 DNA is TGTGCCAGCAGTTACATCAGCGGGAGCGACGACAATGAGCAGTTCTTC. It translates to CASSYISGSDDNEQFF.

J is TRBJ1-1 and V is TRBV4-2, with unresolved D. V gave up 1 base and J gave up 1 base, with 4 bases separating them. Germline CDR1 and CDR2: LGHNA and YNFKEQ. The CDR3 contains 13 residues. The CDR3 nucleotides read TGTGCCAGCAGCCAAGCGGGGAACACTGAAGCTTTCTTT. This encodes CASSQAGNTEAFF.

This sequence joins TRBV5-1 and TRBJ2-1, with D perhaps being TRBD1 or TRBD2 (5 bases each). Trimming removed 0 bases at V and 0 bases at J, with 13 bases between. The CDR3 length is 17 residues. Per germline, CDR1 SGHRS and CDR2 YFSETQ. The CDR3 loop reads CASSLAVGVSSYNEQFF. CDR3 nucleotides: TGCGCCAGCAGCTTGGCCGTGGGGGTAAGCTCCTACAATGAGCAGTTCTTC.

V is TRBV11-2 and J is TRBJ1-2, with D perhaps matching TRBD1 (5 bases). Trimming pared 1 base from V and 4 bases from J, leaving 16 bases between. Germline V gene lookup returns CDR1 SGHAT and CDR2 FQNNGV. The CDR3 has 16 residues. In DNA form, the CDR3 reads TGTGCCAGCAGCTTAGGCCCCGGGGCGCCCCTCTATGGCTACACCTTC. Protein product: CASSLGPGAPLYGYTF.

The rearrangement uses TRBV2 and TRBJ2-7; D may be TRBD1 or TRBD2 (5 bases each). The CDR3 loop spans 13 amino acids. Germline V gene sequence: CDR1 SNHLY, CDR2 FYNNEI. The CDR3 loop reads CASSELVGDPGPV. CDR3 bases: TGTGCCAGCAGTGAGCTCGTGGGGGACCCCGGCCCCGTC.

As concerns this clone: The germline gene is not matched at one end of the junction; a read error may be the cause. This rearrangement joins TRBV30 to TRBJ2-7, with 14 bases matching TRBD2. Germline-derived CDR1 and CDR2 are GTSNPN and SVGIG (reference sequence). The CDR3 is 19 amino acids. CDR3 sequence: CAWSPPSGTSGSLSSEQYF. The CDR3 DNA is TGTGCCTGGAGTCCCCCCTCCGGGACTAGCGGGAGCCTCTCCTCCGAGCAGTACTTC.

In DNA, the CDR3 is TGCAGCGGACAGGTAAGCACAGATACGCAGTATTTT. Residues: CSGQVSTDTQYF. The V and J genes are TRBV29-1 and TRBJ2-3; perhaps TRBD1 as D (6 bases). Germline CDR1 and CDR2: SQVTM and ANQGSEA. V was trimmed by 7 bases and J by 0 bases, leaving 8 bases between them. CDR3 size: 12 residues.

V and J are TRBV5-1 and TRBJ2-7, with 7 bases that match TRBD2. The CDR3 is 14 amino acids. From germline, CDR1 is SGHRS and CDR2 YFSETQ. V lost 0 bases and J lost 6; bases outside the gene matches: 6. DNA for the CDR3: TGCGCCAGCAGCTTGGACGGGGAGGGATCCGAGCAGTACGTC. Translated, it gives CASSLDGEGSEQYV.

The chain carries TRBV5-4 and TRBJ2-7; D is uncertain. V lost 2 bases, J lost 4 bases, and 10 bases lay in between. CDR3 length equals 13 residues. CDR1 and CDR2 from the germline V gene are SGHNT and YYREEE (reference sequence). CDR3 DNA sequence: TGTGCCAGCAGCTTTCGGCAGAGTTACGAGCAGTACTTC. Protein sequence: CASSFRQSYEQYF.

This rearrangement joins TRBV27 to TRBJ2-7; no clear D gene. This CDR3 is 13 amino acids long. CDR1 and CDR2 (germline): MNHEY, SMNVEV (reference sequence). V was trimmed by 0 bases and J by 1 base, leaving 4 bases between them. The CDR3 DNA reads as TGTGCCAGCAGTTTATCCTTATCCTACGAGCAGTACTTC. This sequence encodes CASSLSLSYEQYF.

This chain connects TRBV5-1 to TRBJ2-7; D is perhaps TRBD1 (6 bases). Germline V gives CDR1 SGHRS, CDR2 YFSETQ. CDR3 length: 15 amino acids. V was pared by 0 bases and J by 2 bases, with 12 bases between. CDR3 region: CASSLDTGITYEQYV. The CDR3 DNA reads TGCGCCAGCAGCTTGGATACAGGGATAACCTACGAGCAGTACGTC.